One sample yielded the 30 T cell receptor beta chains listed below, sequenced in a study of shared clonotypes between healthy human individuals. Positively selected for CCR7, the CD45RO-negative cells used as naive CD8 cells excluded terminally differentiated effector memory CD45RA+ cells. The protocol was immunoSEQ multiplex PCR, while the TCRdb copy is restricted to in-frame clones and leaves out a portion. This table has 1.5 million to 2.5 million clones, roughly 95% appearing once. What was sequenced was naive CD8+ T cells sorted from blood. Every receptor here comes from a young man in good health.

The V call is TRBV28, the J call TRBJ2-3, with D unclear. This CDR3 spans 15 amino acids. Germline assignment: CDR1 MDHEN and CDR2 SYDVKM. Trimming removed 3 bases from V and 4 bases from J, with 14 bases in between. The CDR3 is CASSFSIGWSDTQYF. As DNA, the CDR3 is TGTGCCAGCAGTTTCTCAATAGGGTGGTCAGATACGCAGTATTTT.

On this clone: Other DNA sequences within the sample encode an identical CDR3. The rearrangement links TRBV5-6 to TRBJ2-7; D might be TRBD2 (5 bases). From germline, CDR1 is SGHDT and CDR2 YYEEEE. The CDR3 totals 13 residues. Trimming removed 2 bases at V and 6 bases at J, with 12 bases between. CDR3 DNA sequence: TGTGCCAGCAGCTTAGTCGGTGCGGGCGAGCAGTACTTC. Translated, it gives CASSLVGAGEQYF. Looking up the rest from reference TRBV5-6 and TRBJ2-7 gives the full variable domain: DAGVTQSPTHLIKTRGQQVTLRCSPKSGHDTVSWYQQALGQGPQFIFQYYEEEERQRGNFPDRFSGHQFPNYSSELNVNALLLGDSALYLCASSLVGAGEQYFGPGTRLTVT.

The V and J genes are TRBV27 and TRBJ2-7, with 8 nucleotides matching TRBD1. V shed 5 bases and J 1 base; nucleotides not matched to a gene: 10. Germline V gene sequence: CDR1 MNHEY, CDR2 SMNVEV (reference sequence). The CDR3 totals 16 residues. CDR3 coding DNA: TGTGCCAGCAGTCTGTCATCGGACAGGGTTTCCTACGAGCAGTACTTC. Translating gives CASSLSSDRVSYEQYF.

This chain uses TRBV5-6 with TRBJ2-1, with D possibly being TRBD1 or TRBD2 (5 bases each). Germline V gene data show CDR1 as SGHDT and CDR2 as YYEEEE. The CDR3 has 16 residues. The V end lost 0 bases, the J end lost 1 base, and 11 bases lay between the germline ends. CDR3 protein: CASSLGDGWSYNEQFF. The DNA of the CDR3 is TGTGCCAGCAGCTTGGGGGACGGCTGGTCCTACAATGAGCAGTTCTTC.

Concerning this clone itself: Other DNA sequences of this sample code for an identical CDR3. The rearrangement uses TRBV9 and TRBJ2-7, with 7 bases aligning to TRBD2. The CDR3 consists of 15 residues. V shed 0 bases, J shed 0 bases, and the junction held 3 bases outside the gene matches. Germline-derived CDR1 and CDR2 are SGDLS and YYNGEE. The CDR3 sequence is CASSVGRGSSYEQYF. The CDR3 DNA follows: TGTGCCAGCAGCGTAGGGCGGGGGAGCTCCTACGAGCAGTACTTC.

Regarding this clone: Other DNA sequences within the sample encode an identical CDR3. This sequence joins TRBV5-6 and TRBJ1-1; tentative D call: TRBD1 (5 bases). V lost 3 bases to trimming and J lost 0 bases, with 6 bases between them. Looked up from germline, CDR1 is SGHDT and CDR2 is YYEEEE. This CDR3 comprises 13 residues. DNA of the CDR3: TGTGCCAGCAGCTGGGGCCTGAACACTGAAGCTTTCTTT. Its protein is CASSWGLNTEAFF.

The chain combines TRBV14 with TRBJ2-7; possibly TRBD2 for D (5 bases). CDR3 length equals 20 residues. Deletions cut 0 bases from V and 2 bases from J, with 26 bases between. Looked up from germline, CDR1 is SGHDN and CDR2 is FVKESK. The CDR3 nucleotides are TGTGCCAGCAGCCAAGACCCCATTATAATACGGGAACCGGCGGCCTACGAGCAGTACTTC. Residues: CASSQDPIIIREPAAYEQYF.

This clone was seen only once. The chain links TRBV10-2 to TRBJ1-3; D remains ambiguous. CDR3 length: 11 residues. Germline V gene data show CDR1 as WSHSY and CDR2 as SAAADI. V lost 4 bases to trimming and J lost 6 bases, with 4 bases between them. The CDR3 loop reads CASSGPNTIYF. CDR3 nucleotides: TGCGCCAGCAGTGGACCAAACACCATATATTTT.

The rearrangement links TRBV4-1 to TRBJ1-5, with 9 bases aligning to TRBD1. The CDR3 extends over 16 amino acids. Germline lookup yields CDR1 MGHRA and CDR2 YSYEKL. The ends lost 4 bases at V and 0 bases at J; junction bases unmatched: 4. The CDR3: CASSLGQGISNQPQHF. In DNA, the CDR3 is TGCGCCAGCAGCCTGGGACAGGGCATTAGCAATCAGCCCCAGCATTTT.

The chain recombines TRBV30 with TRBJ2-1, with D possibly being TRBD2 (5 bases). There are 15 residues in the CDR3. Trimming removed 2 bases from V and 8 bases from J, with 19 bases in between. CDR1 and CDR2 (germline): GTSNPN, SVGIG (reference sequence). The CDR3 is CAWSRGSALGYEQFF. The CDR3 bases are TGTGCCTGGAGTCGTGGTAGCGCCCTAGGGTATGAGCAGTTCTTC.

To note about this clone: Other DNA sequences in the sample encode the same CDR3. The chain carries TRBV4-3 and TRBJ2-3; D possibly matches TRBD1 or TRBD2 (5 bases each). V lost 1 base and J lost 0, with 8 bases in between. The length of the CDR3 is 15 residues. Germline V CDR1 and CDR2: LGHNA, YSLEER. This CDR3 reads CASSQVGASTDTQYF. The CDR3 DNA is TGCGCCAGCAGCCAAGTCGGGGCTAGCACAGATACGCAGTATTTT.

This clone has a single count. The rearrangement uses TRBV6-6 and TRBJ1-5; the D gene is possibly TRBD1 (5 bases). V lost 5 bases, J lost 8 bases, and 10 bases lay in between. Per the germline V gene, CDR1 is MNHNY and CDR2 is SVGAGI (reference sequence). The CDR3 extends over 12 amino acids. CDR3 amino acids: CASSPSGEPQHF. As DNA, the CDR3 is TGTGCCAGCAGTCCCTCGGGGGAGCCCCAGCATTTT.

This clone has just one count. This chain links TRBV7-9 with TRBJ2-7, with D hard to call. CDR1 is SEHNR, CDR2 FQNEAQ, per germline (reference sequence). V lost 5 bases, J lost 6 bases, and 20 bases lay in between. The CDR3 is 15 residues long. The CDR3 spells CASSMDEPVSAEQYF. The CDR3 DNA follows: TGTGCCAGCAGCATGGACGAACCTGTGTCAGCCGAGCAGTACTTC. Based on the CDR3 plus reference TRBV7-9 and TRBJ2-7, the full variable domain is DTGVSQNPRHKITKRGQNVTFRCDPISEHNRLYWYRQTLGQGPEFLTYFQNEAQLEKSRLLSDRFSAERPKGSFSTLEIQRTEQGDSAMYLCASSMDEPVSAEQYFGPGTRLTVT.

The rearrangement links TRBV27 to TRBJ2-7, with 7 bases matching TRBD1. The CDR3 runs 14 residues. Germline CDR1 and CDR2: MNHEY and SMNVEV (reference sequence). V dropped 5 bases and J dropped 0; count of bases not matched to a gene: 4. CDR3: CASSGTGASYEQYF. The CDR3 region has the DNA TGTGCCAGCAGTGGAACAGGGGCCTCCTACGAGCAGTACTTC.

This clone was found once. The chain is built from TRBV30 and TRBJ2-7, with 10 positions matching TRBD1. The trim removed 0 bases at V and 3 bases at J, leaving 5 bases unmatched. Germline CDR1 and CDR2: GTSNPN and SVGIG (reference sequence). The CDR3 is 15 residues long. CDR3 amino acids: CAWSVGTGDLYEQYF. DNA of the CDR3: TGTGCCTGGAGTGTGGGGACAGGGGATCTCTACGAGCAGTACTTC.

The CDR3 here is CASSQTGLNNSPLHF. The CDR3 nucleotides are TGTGCCAGCAGTCAGACAGGGCTCAATAATTCACCCCTCCACTTT. The V and J genes are TRBV27 and TRBJ1-6; 7 bases match TRBD1. This CDR3 region has 15 residues. The J segment lost 5 bases and the V segment lost 5 bases, leaving 6 bases of the junction unmatched. Germline-derived CDR1 and CDR2 are MNHEY and SMNVEV (reference sequence).

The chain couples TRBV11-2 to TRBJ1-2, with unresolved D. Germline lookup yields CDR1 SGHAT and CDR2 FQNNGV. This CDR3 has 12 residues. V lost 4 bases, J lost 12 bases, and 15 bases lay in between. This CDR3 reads CASSYLNGENTF. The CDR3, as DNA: TGTGCCAGCAGCTATTTAAATGGGGAGAACACCTTC.

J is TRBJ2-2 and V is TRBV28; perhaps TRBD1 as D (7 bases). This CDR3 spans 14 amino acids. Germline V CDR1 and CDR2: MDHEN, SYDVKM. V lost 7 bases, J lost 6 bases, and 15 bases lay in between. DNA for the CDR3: TGTGCCAGCACCACCGACAGGGAGGCCGGGGAGCTGTTTTTT. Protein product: CASTTDREAGELFF.

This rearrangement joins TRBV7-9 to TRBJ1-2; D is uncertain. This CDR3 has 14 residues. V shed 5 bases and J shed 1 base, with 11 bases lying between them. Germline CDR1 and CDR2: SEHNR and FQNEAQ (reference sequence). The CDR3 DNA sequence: TGTGCCAGCAGCCCCCCGGTCGGTAACTATGGCTACACCTTC. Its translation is CASSPPVGNYGYTF.

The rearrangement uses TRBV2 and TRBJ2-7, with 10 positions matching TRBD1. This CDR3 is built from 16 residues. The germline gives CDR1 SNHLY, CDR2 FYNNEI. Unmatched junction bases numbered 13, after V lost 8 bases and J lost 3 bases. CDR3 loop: CASLGGQGDSYYEQYF. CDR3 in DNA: TGTGCCAGCCTTGGAGGACAGGGGGATTCCTACTACGAGCAGTACTTC.

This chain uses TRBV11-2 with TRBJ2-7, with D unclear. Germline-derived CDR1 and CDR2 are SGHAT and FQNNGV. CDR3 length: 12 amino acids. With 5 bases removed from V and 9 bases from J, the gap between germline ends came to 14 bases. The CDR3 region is CASSPPDESQYF. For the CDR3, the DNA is TGTGCCAGCAGCCCCCCGGATGAGTCGCAGTACTTC.

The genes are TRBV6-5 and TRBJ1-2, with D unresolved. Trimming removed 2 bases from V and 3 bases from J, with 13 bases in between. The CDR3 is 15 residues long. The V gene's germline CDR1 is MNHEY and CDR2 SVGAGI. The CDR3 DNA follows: TGTGCCAGCAGTTACACTGGGGATGCATACTATGGCTACACCTTC. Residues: CASSYTGDAYYGYTF.

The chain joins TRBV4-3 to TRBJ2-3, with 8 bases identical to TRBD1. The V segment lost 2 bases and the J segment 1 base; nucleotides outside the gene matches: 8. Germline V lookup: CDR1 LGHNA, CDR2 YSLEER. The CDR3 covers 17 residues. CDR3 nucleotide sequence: TGCGCCAGCAGCCAATTACCGGGACAGGCTGGCACAGATACGCAGTATTTT. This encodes CASSQLPGQAGTDTQYF.

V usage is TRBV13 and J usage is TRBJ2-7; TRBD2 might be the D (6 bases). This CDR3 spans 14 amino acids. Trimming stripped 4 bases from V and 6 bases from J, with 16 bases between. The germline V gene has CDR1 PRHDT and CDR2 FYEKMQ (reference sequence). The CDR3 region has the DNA TGTGCCAGCAGCTCCAGTGGGGGGAGAAGCGAGCAGTACTTC. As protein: CASSSSGGRSEQYF.

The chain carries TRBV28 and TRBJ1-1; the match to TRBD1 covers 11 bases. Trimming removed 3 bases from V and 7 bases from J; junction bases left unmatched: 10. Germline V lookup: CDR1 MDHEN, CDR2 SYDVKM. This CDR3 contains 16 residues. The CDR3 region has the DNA TGTGCCAGCAGTTTCCCCTCGGACAGGGGGCTGGGTGAAGCTTTCTTT. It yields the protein CASSFPSDRGLGEAFF.

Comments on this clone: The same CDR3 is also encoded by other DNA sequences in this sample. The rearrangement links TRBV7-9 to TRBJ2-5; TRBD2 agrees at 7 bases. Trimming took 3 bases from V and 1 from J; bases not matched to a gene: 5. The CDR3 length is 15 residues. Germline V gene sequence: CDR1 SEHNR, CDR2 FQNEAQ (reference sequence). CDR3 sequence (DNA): TGTGCCAGCAGCTTCACCTCGGGGGGCCAAGAGACCCAGTACTTC. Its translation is CASSFTSGGQETQYF.

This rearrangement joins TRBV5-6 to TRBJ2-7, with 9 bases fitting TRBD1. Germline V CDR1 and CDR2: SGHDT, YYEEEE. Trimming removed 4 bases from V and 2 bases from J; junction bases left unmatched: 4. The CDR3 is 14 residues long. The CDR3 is CASSARDRAYEQYF. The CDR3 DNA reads TGTGCCAGCAGCGCCCGGGACAGGGCCTACGAGCAGTACTTC.

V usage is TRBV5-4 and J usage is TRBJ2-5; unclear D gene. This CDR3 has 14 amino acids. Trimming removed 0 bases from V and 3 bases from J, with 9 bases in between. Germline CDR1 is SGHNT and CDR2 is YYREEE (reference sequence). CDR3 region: CASSLEALKETQYF. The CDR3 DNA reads TGTGCCAGCAGCTTGGAAGCGCTGAAAGAGACCCAGTACTTC.

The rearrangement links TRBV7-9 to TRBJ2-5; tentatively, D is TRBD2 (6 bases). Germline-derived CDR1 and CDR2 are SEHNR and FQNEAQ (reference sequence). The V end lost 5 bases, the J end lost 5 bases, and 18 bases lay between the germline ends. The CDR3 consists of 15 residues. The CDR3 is CASSARDFGRETQYF. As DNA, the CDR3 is TGTGCCAGCAGCGCCCGGGACTTTGGGAGGGAGACCCAGTACTTC.

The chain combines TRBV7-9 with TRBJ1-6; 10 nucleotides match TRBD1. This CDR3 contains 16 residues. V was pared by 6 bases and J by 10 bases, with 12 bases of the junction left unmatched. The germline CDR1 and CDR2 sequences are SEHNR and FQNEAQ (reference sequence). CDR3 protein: CASSKDRGSVGSPLHF. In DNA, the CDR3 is TGTGCCAGCAGTAAGGACAGGGGGAGTGTAGGGTCACCCCTCCACTTT.